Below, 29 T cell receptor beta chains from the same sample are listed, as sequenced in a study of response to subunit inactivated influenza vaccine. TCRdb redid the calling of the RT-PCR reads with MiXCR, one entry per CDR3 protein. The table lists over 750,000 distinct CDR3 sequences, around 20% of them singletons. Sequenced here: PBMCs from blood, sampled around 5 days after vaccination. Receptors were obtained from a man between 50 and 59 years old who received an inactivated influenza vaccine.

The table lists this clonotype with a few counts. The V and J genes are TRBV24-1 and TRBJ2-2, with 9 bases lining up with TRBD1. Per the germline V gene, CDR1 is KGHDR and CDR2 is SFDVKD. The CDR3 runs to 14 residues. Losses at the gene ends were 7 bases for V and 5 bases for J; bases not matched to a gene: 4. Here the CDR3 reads CATSATGGTGELFF. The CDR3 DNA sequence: TGTGCCACCAGCGCGACAGGGGGTACCGGGGAGCTGTTTTTT.

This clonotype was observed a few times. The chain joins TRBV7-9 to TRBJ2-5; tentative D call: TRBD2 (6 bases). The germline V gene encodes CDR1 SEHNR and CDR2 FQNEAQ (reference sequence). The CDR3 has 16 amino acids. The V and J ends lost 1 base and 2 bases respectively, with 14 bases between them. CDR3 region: CASSLGAGFTQETQYF. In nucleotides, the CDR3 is TGTGCCAGCAGCTTAGGCGCGGGGTTTACACAAGAGACCCAGTACTTC.

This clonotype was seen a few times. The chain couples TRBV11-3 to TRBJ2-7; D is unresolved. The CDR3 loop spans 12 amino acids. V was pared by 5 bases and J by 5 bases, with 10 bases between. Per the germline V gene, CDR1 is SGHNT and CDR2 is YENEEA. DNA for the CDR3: TGTGCCAGCAGCAAAGATGGAGACGAGCAGTACTTC. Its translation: CASSKDGDEQYF. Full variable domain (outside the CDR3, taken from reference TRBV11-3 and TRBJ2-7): EAGVVQSPRYKIIEKKQPVAFWCNPISGHNTLYWYLQNLGQGPELLIRYENEEAVDDSQLPKDRFSAERLKGVDSTLKIQPAELGDSAVYLCASSKDGDEQYFGPGTRLTVT.

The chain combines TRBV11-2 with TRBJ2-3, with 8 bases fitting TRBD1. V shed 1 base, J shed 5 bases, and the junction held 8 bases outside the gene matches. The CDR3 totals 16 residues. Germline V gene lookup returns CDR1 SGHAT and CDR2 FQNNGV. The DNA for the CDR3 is TGTGCCAGCAGCTTAGTTAGGCAGGGGGCTAAAGATACGCAGTATTTT. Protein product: CASSLVRQGAKDTQYF.

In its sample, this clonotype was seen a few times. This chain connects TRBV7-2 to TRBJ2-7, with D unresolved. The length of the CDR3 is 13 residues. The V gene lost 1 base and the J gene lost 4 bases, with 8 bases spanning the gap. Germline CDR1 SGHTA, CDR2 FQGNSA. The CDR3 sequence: CASSLGPKYEQYF. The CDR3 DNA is TGTGCCAGCAGCTTAGGCCCAAAATACGAGCAGTACTTC.

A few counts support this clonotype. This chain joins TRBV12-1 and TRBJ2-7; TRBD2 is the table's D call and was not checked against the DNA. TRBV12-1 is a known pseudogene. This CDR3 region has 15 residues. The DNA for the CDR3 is TGTGCCAGCAGCTCCCGGGACTCCCAACCCTACGAGCAGTACTTC. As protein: CASSSRDSQPYEQYF.

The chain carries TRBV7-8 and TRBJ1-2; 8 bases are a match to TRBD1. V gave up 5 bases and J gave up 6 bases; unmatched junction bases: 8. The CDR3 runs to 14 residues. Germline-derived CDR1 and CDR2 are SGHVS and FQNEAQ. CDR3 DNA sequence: TGTGCCAGCAGCACCGACAGGGGCACCAATGGCTACACCTTC. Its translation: CASSTDRGTNGYTF.

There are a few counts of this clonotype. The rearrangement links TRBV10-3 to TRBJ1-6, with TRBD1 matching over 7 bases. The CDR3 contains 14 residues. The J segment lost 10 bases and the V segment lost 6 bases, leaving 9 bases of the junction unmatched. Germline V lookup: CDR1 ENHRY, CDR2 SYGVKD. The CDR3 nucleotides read TGTGCCATCAGAAGGACTACAGGGGAATCACCCCTCCACTTT. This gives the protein CAIRRTTGESPLHF.

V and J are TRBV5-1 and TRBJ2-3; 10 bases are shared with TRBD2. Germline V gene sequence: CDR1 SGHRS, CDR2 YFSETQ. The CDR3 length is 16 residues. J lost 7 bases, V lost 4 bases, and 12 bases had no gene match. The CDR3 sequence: CASSTASGTSVYTQYF. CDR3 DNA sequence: TGCGCCAGCAGCACGGCTTCCGGGACTAGCGTATATACGCAGTATTTT.

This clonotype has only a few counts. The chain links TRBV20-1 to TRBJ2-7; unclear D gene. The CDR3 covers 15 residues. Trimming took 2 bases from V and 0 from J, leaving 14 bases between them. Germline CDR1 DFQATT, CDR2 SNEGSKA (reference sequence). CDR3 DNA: TGCAGTGCTAGAATGGCCAGGTCTTTCTCCTACGAGCAGTACTTC. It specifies CSARMARSFSYEQYF.

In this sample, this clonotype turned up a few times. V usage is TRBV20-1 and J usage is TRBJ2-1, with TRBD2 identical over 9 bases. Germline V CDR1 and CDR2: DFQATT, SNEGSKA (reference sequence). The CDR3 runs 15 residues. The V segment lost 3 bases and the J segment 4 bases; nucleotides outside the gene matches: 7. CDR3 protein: CSASTLAGTYNEQFF. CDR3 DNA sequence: TGCAGTGCTAGCACCCTAGCGGGGACTTACAATGAGCAGTTCTTC.

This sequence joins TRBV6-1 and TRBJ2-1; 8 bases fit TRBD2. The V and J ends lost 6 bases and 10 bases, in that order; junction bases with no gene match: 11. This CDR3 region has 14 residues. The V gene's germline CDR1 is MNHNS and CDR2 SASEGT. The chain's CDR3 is CASRLGTSRSEQFF. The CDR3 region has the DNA TGTGCCAGCAGATTGGGGACTAGTCGCAGCGAGCAGTTCTTC.

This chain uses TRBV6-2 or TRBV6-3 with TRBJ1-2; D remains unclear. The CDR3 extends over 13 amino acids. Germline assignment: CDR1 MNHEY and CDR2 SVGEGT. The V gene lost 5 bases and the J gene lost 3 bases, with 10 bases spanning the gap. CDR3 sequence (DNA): TGTGCCAGCAGTGCAAGACAAGACTATGGCTACACCTTC. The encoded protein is CASSARQDYGYTF.

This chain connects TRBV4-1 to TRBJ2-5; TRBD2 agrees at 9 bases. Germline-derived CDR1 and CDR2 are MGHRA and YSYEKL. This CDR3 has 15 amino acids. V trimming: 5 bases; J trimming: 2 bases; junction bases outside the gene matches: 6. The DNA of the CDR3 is TGCGCCAGCAGCACCCCTAGCGGGGTACAAGAGACCCAGTACTTC. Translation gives CASSTPSGVQETQYF.

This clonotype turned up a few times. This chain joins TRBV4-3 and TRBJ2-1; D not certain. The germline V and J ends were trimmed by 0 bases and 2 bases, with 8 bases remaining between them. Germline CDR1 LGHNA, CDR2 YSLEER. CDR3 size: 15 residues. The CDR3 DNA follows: TGCGCCAGCAGCCAAGATTCTACTCCCTACAATGAGCAGTTCTTC. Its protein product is CASSQDSTPYNEQFF.

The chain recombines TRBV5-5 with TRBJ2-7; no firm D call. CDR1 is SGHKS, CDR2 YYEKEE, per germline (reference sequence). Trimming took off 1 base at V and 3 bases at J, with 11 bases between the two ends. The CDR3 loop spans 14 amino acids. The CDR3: CASSLLAANYEQYF. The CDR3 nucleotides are TGTGCCAGCAGCTTGCTGGCAGCAAACTACGAGCAGTACTTC.

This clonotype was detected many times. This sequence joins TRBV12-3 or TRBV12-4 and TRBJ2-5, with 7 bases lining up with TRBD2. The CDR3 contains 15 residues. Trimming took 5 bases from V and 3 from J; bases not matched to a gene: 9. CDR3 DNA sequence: TGTGCCAGCAGTCACCCCTTAGCGGGTAAAGAGACCCAGTACTTC. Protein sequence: CASSHPLAGKETQYF.

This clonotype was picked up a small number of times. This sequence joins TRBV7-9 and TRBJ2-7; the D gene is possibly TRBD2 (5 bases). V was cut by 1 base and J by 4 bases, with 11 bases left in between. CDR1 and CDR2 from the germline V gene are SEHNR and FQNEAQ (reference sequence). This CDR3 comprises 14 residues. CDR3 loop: CASSLVLPGYEQYF. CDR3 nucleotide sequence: TGTGCCAGCAGCTTAGTCCTCCCGGGGTACGAGCAGTACTTC.

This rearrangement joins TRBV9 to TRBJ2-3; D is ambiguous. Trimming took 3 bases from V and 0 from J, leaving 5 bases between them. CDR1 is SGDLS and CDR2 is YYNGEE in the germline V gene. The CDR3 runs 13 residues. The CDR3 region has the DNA TGTGCCAGCAGCGGGGCTAGCACAGATACGCAGTATTTT. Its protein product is CASSGASTDTQYF. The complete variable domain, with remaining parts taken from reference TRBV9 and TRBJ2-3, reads DSGVTQTPKHLITATGQRVTLRCSPRSGDLSVYWYQQSLDQGLQFLIQYYNGEERAKGNILERFSAQQFPDLHSELNLSSLELGDSALYFCASSGASTDTQYFGPGTRLTVL.

The CDR3 sequence: CASAAKGESTDTQYF. The CDR3 DNA reads TGTGCCAGCGCCGCCAAGGGGGAGAGCACAGATACGCAGTATTTT. The chain employs TRBV2 and TRBJ2-3; a possible D gene is TRBD1 (6 bases). CDR1 and CDR2 (germline): SNHLY, FYNNEI. The CDR3 length is 15 residues. The germline V and J ends were trimmed by 8 bases and 0 bases, with 15 bases remaining between them. Full variable domain (rest looked up from reference TRBV2 and TRBJ2-3): EPEVTQTPSHQVTQMGQEVILRCVPISNHLYFYWYRQILGQKVEFLVSFYNNEISEKSEIFDDQFSVERPDGSNFTLKIRSTKLEDSAMYFCASAAKGESTDTQYFGPGTRLTVL.

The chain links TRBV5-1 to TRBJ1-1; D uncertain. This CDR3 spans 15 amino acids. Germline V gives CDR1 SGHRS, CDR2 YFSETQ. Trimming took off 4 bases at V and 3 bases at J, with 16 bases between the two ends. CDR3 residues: CASSPRRTGDTEAFF. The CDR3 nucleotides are TGCGCCAGCAGCCCCAGACGGACCGGGGACACTGAAGCTTTCTTT. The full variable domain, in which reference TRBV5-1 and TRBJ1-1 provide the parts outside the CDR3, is KAGVTQTPRYLIKTRGQQVTLSCSPISGHRSVSWYQQTPGQGLQFLFEYFSETQRNKGNFPGRFSGRQFSNSRSEMNVSTLELGDSALYLCASSPRRTGDTEAFFGQGTRLTVV.

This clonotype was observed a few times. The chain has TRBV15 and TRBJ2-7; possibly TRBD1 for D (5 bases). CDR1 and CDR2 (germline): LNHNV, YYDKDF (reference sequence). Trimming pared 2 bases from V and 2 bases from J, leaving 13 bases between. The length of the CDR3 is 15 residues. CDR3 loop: CATSRPFDSAYEQYF. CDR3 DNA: TGTGCCACCAGCAGACCCTTTGACAGTGCCTACGAGCAGTACTTC.

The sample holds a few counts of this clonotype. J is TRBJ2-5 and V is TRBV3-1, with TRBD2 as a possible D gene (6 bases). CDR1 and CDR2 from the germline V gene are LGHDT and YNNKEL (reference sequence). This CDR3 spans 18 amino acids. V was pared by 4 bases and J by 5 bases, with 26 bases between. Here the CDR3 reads CASSPGGKLAGRWETQYF. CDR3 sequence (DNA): TGTGCCAGCAGCCCGGGTGGAAAACTAGCCGGTCGTTGGGAGACCCAGTACTTC.

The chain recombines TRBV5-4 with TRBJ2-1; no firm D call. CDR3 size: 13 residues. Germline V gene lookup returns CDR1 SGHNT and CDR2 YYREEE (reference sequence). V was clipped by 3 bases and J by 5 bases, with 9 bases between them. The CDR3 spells CASSYPHNNEQFF. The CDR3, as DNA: TGTGCCAGCAGCTACCCCCACAACAATGAGCAGTTCTTC.

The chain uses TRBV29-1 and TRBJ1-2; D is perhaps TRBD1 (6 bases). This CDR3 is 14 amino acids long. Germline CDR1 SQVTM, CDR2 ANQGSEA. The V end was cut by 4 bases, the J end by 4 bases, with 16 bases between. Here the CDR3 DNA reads TGCAGCGTTGCACAGGGATTTGGGTCCTATGGCTACACCTTC. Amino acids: CSVAQGFGSYGYTF. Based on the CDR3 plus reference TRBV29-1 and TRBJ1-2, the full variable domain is SAVISQKPSRDICQRGTSLTIQCQVDSQVTMMFWYRQQPGQSLTLIATANQGSEATYESGFVIDKFPISRPNLTFSTLTVSNMSPEDSSIYLCSVAQGFGSYGYTFGSGTRLTVV.

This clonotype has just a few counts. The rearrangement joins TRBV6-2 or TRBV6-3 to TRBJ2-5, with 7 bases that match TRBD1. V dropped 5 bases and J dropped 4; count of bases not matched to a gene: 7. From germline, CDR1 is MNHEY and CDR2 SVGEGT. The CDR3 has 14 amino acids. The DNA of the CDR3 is TGTGCCAGCAGTACCTACAGGGGAACAGAGACCCAGTACTTC. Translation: CASSTYRGTETQYF.

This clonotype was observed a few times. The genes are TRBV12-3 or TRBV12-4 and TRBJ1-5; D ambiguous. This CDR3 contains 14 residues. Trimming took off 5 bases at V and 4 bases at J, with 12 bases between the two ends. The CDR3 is CASSTAASNQPQHF. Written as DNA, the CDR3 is TGTGCCAGCAGTACGGCGGCGTCGAATCAGCCCCAGCATTTT.

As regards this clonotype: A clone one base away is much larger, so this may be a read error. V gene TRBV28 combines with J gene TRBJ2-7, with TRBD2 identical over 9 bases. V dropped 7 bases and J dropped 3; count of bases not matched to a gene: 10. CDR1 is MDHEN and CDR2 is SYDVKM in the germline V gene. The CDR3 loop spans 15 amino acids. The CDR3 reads CASMVVAGEGYEQYF. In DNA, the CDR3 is TGTGCCAGCATGGTAGTAGCGGGAGAGGGCTACGAGCAGTACTTC.

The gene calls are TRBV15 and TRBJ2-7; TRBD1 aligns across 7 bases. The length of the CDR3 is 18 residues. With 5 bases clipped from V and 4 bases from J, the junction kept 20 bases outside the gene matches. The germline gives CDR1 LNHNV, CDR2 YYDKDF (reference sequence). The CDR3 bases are TGTGCCACCAGCCCTTACCCTATAAAGACAGGGTTTTCTTACGAGCAGTACTTC. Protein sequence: CATSPYPIKTGFSYEQYF.